This T cell receptor beta chain derives from a study of T cell repertoires in cytomegalovirus infection. Looking at the study overall: It was the public TCR beta signatures that indicated both CMV infection and matching HLA type. Study outcomes and limitations: Pooled public TCR beta family frequency picked out CMV carriers with the relevant HLA.

Using its own MiXCR run on the reads, TCRdb lists one record per CDR3 protein. The sample contains 680,000 or so distinct CDR3 sequences, around 31% of which appear only once. Trimming stripped 4 bases from V and 6 bases from J, with 15 bases between. Germline V gene data show CDR1 as DFQATT and CDR2 as SNEGSKA (reference sequence). The CDR3 has 14 amino acids. Points on this clonotype: Its target is not known.

This material consisted of cultured PBMCs, taken from culture after CMV antigen stimulation. The V gene is TRBV20-1, the J gene TRBJ2-2; a possible D gene is TRBD2 (5 bases). The sequence was obtained from a human donor in good health (CMV status not recorded). Some clones in this sample may be carry-over from other donors' samples. The CDR3 reads CSATLGGSSGELFF. CDR3 bases: TGCAGTGCTACCTTAGGTGGGAGTTCCGGGGAGCTGTTTTTT.